Sequencing of this T cell receptor (beta chain) was carried out in a study of shared clonotypes between healthy human individuals. Study as a whole: The study enrolled a couple of women and a few men aged 18 to 49. Three plates were used per donor for CD4 naive, three for CD4 memory, two for CD8 naive and one for CD8 memory.

To note about this clone: Its antigen is not identified.

CDR1 and CDR2 from the germline V gene are SSHAT and FNYEAQ (reference sequence). V was shortened by 5 bases and J by 7 bases, with 14 bases between the two germline ends. This CDR3 has 14 residues. Some clones are missing from TCRdb's copy, which holds only in-frame ones; the method was immunoSEQ multiplex PCR. This table holds about 230,000 clones, 60% to 70% found once. Donors were Caucasian adults residing in Nashville, Tennessee, USA. Notes on the study in general: It was the non-shared clonotypes that had lower generation probabilities than clonotypes shared by all four donors.

The source material was memory CD4+ T cells sorted from blood. Subset meaning: CD45RA-negative fraction. The chain employs TRBV7-7 and TRBJ2-2; D remains unclear. The sequence came from a man aged 25-45 years in good health. DNA for the CDR3: TGTGCCAGCAGCCCAACTAACAAGGTCGGGGAGCTGTTTTTT. Translation: CASSPTNKVGELFF.